This section outlines one T cell receptor beta chain sequence together with its context. Its cognate antigen has yet to be identified. It has no much larger one-base neighbor in the sample; base qualities were not kept. The data originate from a study of blood T cell repertoires in COVID-19 (dated by TCRdb to about 2020). With regard to the full study: Collaborator samples came from the United States, Italy and Spain and covered acute and convalescent phases of COVID-19. Deeply sampled blood TCRbeta repertoires from subjects exposed to, actively infected with, or recovered from COVID-19 were included in the dataset. HLA class I and class II types, where available, came from metadata supplied by the sample provider rather than from assay-based typing. The prospective study material was composed of cDNA or gDNA derived from T cells, B-cell-depleted T cells, or PBMCs. Samples were obtained from the ongoing ImmuneRACE study (first 160 participants) and from over 1,000 subjects provided by 6 global collaborators. Sample metadata almost always included a de-identified subject ID, COVID-19 status, age in years and sex. A freely available public database, intended as a resource for researchers studying the immune response to SARS-CoV-2, is where the repertoires were released. Summary of the overall study and its limitations: The quantity of clinical and demographic metadata differed by source and by participant and was supplied without curation.

The collaborating institutions used their own protocols to collect whole blood in K2EDTA tubes. For TCRbeta analysis, collaborators shipped samples in one of three forms: frozen whole blood, isolated PBMCs, or DNA extracted from either of those sample types. CDR1 and CDR2 (SQVTM, ANQGSEA) derive from the germline V gene. Spanning cysteine to phenylalanine, the CDR3 consists of 11 amino acids. This entry keeps only the CDR3 DNA: 33 bases, framed from base 1. V was cut back by 6 bases and J by 3 bases, leaving a gap of 8 bases between them. TCRbeta CDR3 regions were amplified from genomic DNA by means of the immunoSEQ Assay, a bias-controlled multiplex PCR. The original pipeline was this. Within the assay, amplification of reference gene primers was used to estimate how many nucleated cells each sample contained. Sequence reads were collapsed and filtered to measure the absolute abundance of every unique TCRbeta CDR3 rearrangement. For each sample, productive Simpson clonality was calculated by taking the square root of Simpson's diversity index across productive rearrangements. Sourced from immuneACCESS, this table was stored by TCRdb with only in-frame sequences that have V and J called. A share of the clones is absent; for the studies checked, an unresolved V gene accounts for under half, and the remainder has no known explanation. V and J calls and clone size are those listed in that table; D and trimming were worked out from the DNA. The table for this sample lists approximately 99,000 clones; roughly 78% of them were counted only once. The ten largest clonotypes hold around 18% of the sample.

The chain was built from TRBV29-1 and TRBJ1-1; 5 matching bases give a weak D call of TRBD1. This clonotype originated in a woman older than 75 with active or convalescent COVID-19. Sequencing was carried out using peripheral blood. The CDR3 reads CSVSRDTEAFF. The DNA sequence is TGCAGCGTATCCAGGGACACTGAAGCTTTCTTT. The entire variable domain, with the stretches around the CDR3 drawn from the reference TRBV29-1 and TRBJ1-1 proteins, is SAVISQKPSRDICQRGTSLTIQCQVDSQVTMMFWYRQQPGQSLTLIATANQGSEATYESGFVIDKFPISRPNLTFSTLTVSNMSPEDSSIYLCSVSRDTEAFFGQGTRLTVV.